These 30 T cell receptor beta chains were all obtained from the same sample, sequenced in a study of shared clonotypes between healthy human individuals. The repertoire was sequenced with immunoSEQ multiplex PCR; TCRdb's copy has only in-frame clones and lacks some. This table holds 950,000 to 1,100,000 clones, about 76% found once. What was sequenced was memory CD4+ T cells sorted from blood. The subset here: CD45RA-negative fraction. Every receptor here comes from a man younger than 35 in good health.

The rearrangement uses TRBV7-3 and TRBJ2-2; D unclear. CDR3 size: 13 residues. CDR1 is SGHTA, CDR2 FQGTGA, per germline. The V gene lost 5 bases and the J gene lost 0 bases, with 4 bases spanning the gap. CDR3 nucleotide sequence: TGTGCCAGCAGCCCCTCGAACACCGGGGAGCTGTTTTTT. It codes for CASSPSNTGELFF.

This clone was detected once. This sequence joins TRBV21-1 and TRBJ1-5; no DNA check was done on the table's D call, TRBD1. TRBV21-1 is reported as a pseudogene. This CDR3 is 17 amino acids long. CDR3 coding DNA: TGTGCCAGCAGCAAAAAAAAAGGGGTAGCCGGCAATCAGCCCCAGCATTTT. Translation gives CASSKKKGVAGNQPQHF.

The chain carries TRBV5-1 and TRBJ1-5; D possibly corresponds to TRBD1 (5 bases). CDR3 length: 15 residues. Germline V lookup: CDR1 SGHRS, CDR2 YFSETQ. V lost 4 bases to trimming and J lost 0 bases, with 11 bases between them. CDR3 region: CASSRDSSSNQPQHF. The CDR3 region has the DNA TGCGCCAGCAGCCGCGACAGTTCTAGCAATCAGCCCCAGCATTTT.

This clone was counted between two and nine times. CDR3 bases: TGTGCCAGTAGTATAGTCGAGGGGAGGCAGCCCCAGCATTTT. This translates into CASSIVEGRQPQHF. The chain recombines TRBV19 with TRBJ1-5, with D possibly TRBD1 on 5 matching bases. Trimming cost V 1 base and J 7 bases, with 11 bases left between them. Looked up from germline, CDR1 is LNHDA and CDR2 is SQIVND (reference sequence). The CDR3 is 14 amino acids.

The chain carries TRBV6-1 and TRBJ2-3; 9 bases match TRBD2. The CDR3 has 15 residues. From germline, CDR1 is MNHNS and CDR2 SASEGT. V was pared by 8 bases and J by 3 bases, with 9 bases of the junction left unmatched. The CDR3 DNA is TGTGCCAGCGGCGGTAGCGGGAGAGGGACAGATACGCAGTATTTT. It is translated as CASGGSGRGTDTQYF.

The CDR3 coding sequence is TGTGCCAGCAGCTTCGACAGCAGCACCGGGGAGCTGTTTTTT. It yields the protein CASSFDSSTGELFF. The rearrangement joins TRBV11-2 to TRBJ2-2; weak D call: TRBD1 (5 bases). The V end lost 3 bases, the J end lost 4 bases, and 9 bases lay between the germline ends. Germline CDR1 is SGHAT and CDR2 is FQNNGV. The CDR3 is 14 residues long. The full variable domain, with the rest looked up from reference TRBV11-2 and TRBJ2-2, is EAGVAQSPRYKIIEKRQSVAFWCNPISGHATLYWYQQILGQGPKLLIQFQNNGVVDDSQLPKDRFSAERLKGVDSTLKIQPAKLEDSAVYLCASSFDSSTGELFFGEGSRLTVL.

This clone appeared a single time. The gene calls are TRBV15 and TRBJ2-6; D gene unclear. The CDR3 totals 17 residues. The V and J ends lost 0 bases and 0 bases respectively, with 9 bases between them. CDR1 and CDR2 (germline): LNHNV, YYDKDF (reference sequence). The CDR3, as DNA: TGTGCCACCAGCAGAGATCTTTTGGGCTCTGGGGCCAACGTCCTGACTTTC. Protein product: CATSRDLLGSGANVLTF.

This clone was counted many times. Other nucleotide sequences from this sample produce the same CDR3. The chain couples TRBV10-2 to TRBJ1-6, with no clear D. The CDR3 spans 17 residues. V lost 2 bases, J lost 0 bases, and 11 bases lay in between. Per the germline V gene, CDR1 is WSHSY and CDR2 is SAAADI. The DNA for the CDR3 is TGCGCCAGCAGTGAGGATATTTTGAGCTCCTATAATTCACCCCTCCACTTT. Translated: CASSEDILSSYNSPLHF.

This clone has just a few counts. The chain has TRBV2 and TRBJ1-2; 8 nucleotides agree with TRBD1. V lost 6 bases and J lost 8; bases outside the gene matches: 5. This CDR3 is 12 amino acids long. Germline CDR1 reads SNHLY; CDR2 reads FYNNEI. The CDR3 bases are TGTGCCAGCAGCCAGGGGGCGAAGGGCTACACCTTC. Protein product: CASSQGAKGYTF.

In DNA, the CDR3 is TGTGCCAGCAGCGTAAGGGACAGAAACCCAAAAGCTAACTATGGCTACACCTTC. Translation: CASSVRDRNPKANYGYTF. The gene calls are TRBV9 and TRBJ1-2; 7 positions agree with TRBD1. Germline values: CDR1 SGDLS, CDR2 YYNGEE. J gave up 0 bases and V 1 base, and 12 bases lay outside the gene matches. The CDR3 totals 18 residues.

The V and J genes are TRBV7-9 and TRBJ1-1; 7 positions match TRBD1. V lost 5 bases, J lost 4 bases, and 10 bases stayed unmatched. The length of the CDR3 is 15 residues. CDR1 and CDR2 from the germline V gene are SEHNR and FQNEAQ (reference sequence). CDR3 DNA sequence: TGTGCCAGCAGCGCTGGGACAGCGGGCGGCACTGAAGCTTTCTTT. It translates to CASSAGTAGGTEAFF.

CDR3 sequence (DNA): TGTGCCAGCAGCTTAAGACTAGCGGGAGGTGGCGGGGAGCTGTTTTTT. Its protein product is CASSLRLAGGGGELFF. The chain combines TRBV11-2 with TRBJ2-2; TRBD2 agrees at 13 bases. Germline V gene sequence: CDR1 SGHAT, CDR2 FQNNGV. Trimming at V came to 2 bases and at J to 7 bases, leaving 4 bases not matched to a gene. The CDR3 contains 16 residues.

The chain uses TRBV2 and TRBJ2-5; 7 bases are shared with TRBD2. V gave up 5 bases and J gave up 0 bases; unmatched junction bases: 3. In germline, CDR1 is SNHLY, CDR2 FYNNEI. The CDR3 loop spans 14 amino acids. In nucleotides, the CDR3 is TGTGCCAGCAGTTGGGGGGGGAACCAAGAGACCCAGTACTTC. The encoded protein is CASSWGGNQETQYF.

A note on this clone: This CDR3 is also generated by other DNA sequences in the sample. This chain joins TRBV11-2 and TRBJ2-5; D remains ambiguous. V was clipped by 4 bases and J by 2 bases, with 8 bases between them. Germline CDR1 SGHAT, CDR2 FQNNGV. This CDR3 comprises 13 residues. The CDR3 loop reads CASSSGPQETQYF. In nucleotides, the CDR3 is TGTGCCAGCAGCTCAGGACCGCAAGAGACCCAGTACTTC.

The genes are TRBV5-6 and TRBJ1-5, with a weak D call TRBD1 (5 bases). CDR1 is SGHDT and CDR2 is YYEEEE in the germline V gene. The CDR3 length is 15 residues. V dropped 1 base and J dropped 11 bases, with 19 bases sitting between them. The CDR3 nucleotides are TGTGCCAGCAGCTTGCGAGGGGCAGCTACTTGGACCCAGCATTTT. Translation: CASSLRGAATWTQHF.

The V call is TRBV9, the J call TRBJ2-1; no reliable D call. V lost 4 bases and J 5 bases, leaving 16 bases between the germline ends. The CDR3 has 15 residues. Per germline, CDR1 SGDLS and CDR2 YYNGEE. The CDR3 DNA sequence: TGTGCCAGCAGCAAAGTCACCAGAGGAGACAATGAGCAGTTCTTC. It translates to CASSKVTRGDNEQFF.

This rearrangement joins TRBV7-2 to TRBJ2-5; 14 bases fit TRBD2. Germline values: CDR1 SGHTA, CDR2 FQGNSA. V shed 5 bases and J 5 bases; nucleotides not matched to a gene: 7. This CDR3 contains 16 residues. This chain's CDR3 is CASSTGTSGSWETQYF. CDR3 DNA sequence: TGTGCCAGCAGCACCGGGACTAGCGGGAGTTGGGAGACCCAGTACTTC.

This chain uses TRBV13 with TRBJ2-3, with TRBD2 matching over 9 bases. V was clipped by 0 bases and J by 4 bases; unmatched bases: 8. CDR3 length: 17 residues. The germline CDR1 and CDR2 sequences are PRHDT and FYEKMQ (reference sequence). Written as DNA, the CDR3 is TGTGCCAGCAGCTTAGGTGGGCGGGGGGGCCGATCAGATACGCAGTATTTT. The encoded protein is CASSLGGRGGRSDTQYF.

A few counts support this clone. Different DNA sequences within this sample yield the same CDR3. The chain recombines TRBV15 with TRBJ2-7, with D possibly called TRBD1 or TRBD2 (5 bases each). The length of the CDR3 is 15 residues. V was trimmed by 1 base and J by 9 bases, leaving 19 bases between them. Germline CDR1 LNHNV, CDR2 YYDKDF (reference sequence). CDR3 coding DNA: TGTGCCACCAGCAGAGGCCGGGACCTACGTTTGGGGCAGTACTTC. This gives the protein CATSRGRDLRLGQYF.

This chain joins TRBV5-1 and TRBJ2-7; TRBD1 matches 7 bases. With V trimmed by 0 bases and J by 6 bases, 6 bases remained unmatched. This CDR3 spans 14 amino acids. In germline, CDR1 is SGHRS, CDR2 YFSETQ. CDR3 sequence: CASSLVGQWREQYF. The CDR3, as DNA: TGCGCCAGCAGCTTGGTGGGACAGTGGCGCGAGCAGTACTTC.

J is TRBJ2-1 and V is TRBV14; 11 nucleotides align to TRBD2. There are 15 residues in the CDR3. Germline V lookup: CDR1 SGHDN, CDR2 FVKESK. Unmatched junction bases numbered 3, after V lost 5 bases and J lost 3 bases. The DNA of the CDR3 is TGTGCCAGCAGCTACGGGACTAGCGGCTACAATGAGCAGTTCTTC. Its translation: CASSYGTSGYNEQFF.

The J gene is TRBJ1-4, the V gene TRBV4-2; possibly TRBD1 for D (6 bases). The CDR3 sequence is 17 residues long. CDR1 is LGHNA and CDR2 is YNFKEQ in the germline V gene. Deletions cut 0 bases from V and 5 bases from J, with 16 bases between. CDR3 protein: CASSQDGGPKGNEKLFF. The CDR3, as DNA: TGTGCCAGCAGCCAAGATGGGGGGCCTAAGGGGAATGAAAAACTGTTTTTT.

V is TRBV30 and J is TRBJ1-4; D remains unclear. Trimming pared 3 bases from V and 7 bases from J, leaving 12 bases between. CDR1 and CDR2 from the germline V gene are GTSNPN and SVGIG (reference sequence). The length of the CDR3 is 13 residues. The DNA for the CDR3 is TGTGCCTGGAGGACGGGAGAGGGTGAAAAACTGTTTTTT. This encodes CAWRTGEGEKLFF.

This clone has a handful of counts. The chain has TRBV5-1 and TRBJ2-7, with 11 bases that match TRBD2. CDR3 length: 16 residues. The germline gives CDR1 SGHRS, CDR2 YFSETQ. The junction had 7 bases not matched to a gene; V was cut back by 0 bases and J by 5 bases. CDR3 protein: CASSLDPSGRTNEQYF. The CDR3 DNA reads TGCGCCAGCAGCTTGGACCCTAGCGGGAGGACCAACGAGCAGTACTTC. Using reference TRBV5-1 and TRBJ2-7 for the parts outside the CDR3, the full variable domain is KAGVTQTPRYLIKTRGQQVTLSCSPISGHRSVSWYQQTPGQGLQFLFEYFSETQRNKGNFPGRFSGRQFSNSRSEMNVSTLELGDSALYLCASSLDPSGRTNEQYFGPGTRLTVT.

Notes on this clone: In the same sample, other DNA sequences code for this CDR3. The J gene is TRBJ2-5, the V gene TRBV5-4, with D possibly matching TRBD2 (6 bases). Looked up from germline, CDR1 is SGHNT and CDR2 is YYREEE (reference sequence). Trimming took off 0 bases at V and 2 bases at J, with 11 bases between the two ends. The CDR3 is 15 amino acids. The CDR3 bases are TGTGCCAGCAGCTTGGACGGGAGAGTACAAGAGACCCAGTACTTC. It specifies CASSLDGRVQETQYF. The full variable domain, in which reference TRBV5-4 and TRBJ2-5 provide the parts outside the CDR3, is ETGVTQSPTHLIKTRGQQVTLRCSSQSGHNTVSWYQQALGQGPQFIFQYYREEENGRGNFPPRFSGLQFPNYSSELNVNALELDDSALYLCASSLDGRVQETQYFGPGTRLLVL.

The V call is TRBV10-3, the J call TRBJ1-2; 7 positions match TRBD1. V was clipped by 7 bases and J by 1 base; unmatched bases: 18. The CDR3 contains 18 residues. Germline assignment: CDR1 ENHRY and CDR2 SYGVKD. CDR3 nucleotide sequence: TGTGCCATCACATCCAATACGGGACAGCAGCTTAGTAACTATGGCTACACCTTC. Protein: CAITSNTGQQLSNYGYTF.

To note about this clone: This same CDR3 is encoded by further DNA sequences in the sample. V and J are TRBV7-9 and TRBJ2-2; D remains ambiguous. Germline V CDR1 and CDR2: SEHNR, FQNEAQ (reference sequence). V was cut by 0 bases and J by 0 bases, with 8 bases left in between. The CDR3 totals 16 residues. CDR3 sequence: CASSLAGTANTGELFF. DNA for the CDR3: TGTGCCAGCAGCTTAGCGGGAACGGCGAACACCGGGGAGCTGTTTTTT.

V and J are TRBV7-9 and TRBJ1-5; weak D call: TRBD1 (5 bases). The CDR3 is 14 amino acids. Germline values: CDR1 SEHNR, CDR2 FQNEAQ (reference sequence). V lost 5 bases to trimming and J lost 2 bases, with 10 bases between them. CDR3 sequence reads: CASSTQGGNQPQHF. The CDR3 coding sequence is TGTGCCAGCAGCACTCAGGGAGGCAATCAGCCCCAGCATTTT.

The rearrangement joins TRBV2 to TRBJ2-1; 11 bases agree with TRBD2. V dropped 8 bases and J dropped 8; count of bases not matched to a gene: 11. The germline CDR1 and CDR2 sequences are SNHLY and FYNNEI. CDR3 length: 15 amino acids. CDR3 in DNA: TGTGCCAGCTCTTCTATAGCGGGAGGGCCGGATGAGCAGTTCTTC. It is translated as CASSSIAGGPDEQFF.

The V call is TRBV7-9, the J call TRBJ2-3; 7 bases agree with TRBD2. J was trimmed by 0 bases and V by 4 bases; bases with no gene match: 4. Looked up from germline, CDR1 is SEHNR and CDR2 is FQNEAQ (reference sequence). CDR3 length: 15 amino acids. CDR3 region: CASSSGLSSTDTQYF. In DNA form, the CDR3 reads TGTGCCAGCAGCTCGGGACTATCTAGCACAGATACGCAGTATTTT.